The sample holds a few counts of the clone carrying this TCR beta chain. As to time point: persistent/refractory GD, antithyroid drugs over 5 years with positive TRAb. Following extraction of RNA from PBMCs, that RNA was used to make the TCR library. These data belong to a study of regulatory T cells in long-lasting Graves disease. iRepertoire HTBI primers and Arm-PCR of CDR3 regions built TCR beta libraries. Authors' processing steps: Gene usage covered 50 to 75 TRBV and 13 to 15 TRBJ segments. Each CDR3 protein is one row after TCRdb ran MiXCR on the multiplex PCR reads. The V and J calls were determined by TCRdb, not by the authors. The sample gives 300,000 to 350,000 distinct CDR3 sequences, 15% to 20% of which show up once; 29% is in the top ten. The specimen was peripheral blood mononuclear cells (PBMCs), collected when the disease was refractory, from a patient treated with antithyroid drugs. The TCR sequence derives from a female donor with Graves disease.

Here the CDR3 DNA reads TGTGCCAGTAGCGACAGAACCTACGAGCAGTACTTC. Protein: CASSDRTYEQYF. The genes are TRBV19 and TRBJ2-7; weak D call: TRBD1 (5 bases). CDR1 and CDR2 (germline): LNHDA, SQIVND (reference sequence). This CDR3 is 12 amino acids long. V dropped 6 bases and J dropped 2 bases, with 8 bases sitting between them.